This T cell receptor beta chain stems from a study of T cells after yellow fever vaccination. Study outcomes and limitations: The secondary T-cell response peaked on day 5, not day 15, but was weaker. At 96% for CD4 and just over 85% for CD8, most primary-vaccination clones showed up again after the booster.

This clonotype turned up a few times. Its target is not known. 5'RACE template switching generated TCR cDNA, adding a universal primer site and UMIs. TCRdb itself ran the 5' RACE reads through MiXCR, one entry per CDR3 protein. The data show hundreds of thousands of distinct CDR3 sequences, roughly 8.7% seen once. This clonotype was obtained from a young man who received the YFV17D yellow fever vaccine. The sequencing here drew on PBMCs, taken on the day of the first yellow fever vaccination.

CDR3 DNA: TGTGCCAGCAGCCCGATCGGGAACACCGGGGAGCTGTTTTTT. It codes for CASSPIGNTGELFF. The chain has TRBV7-9 and TRBJ2-2; D remains unclear. The CDR3 consists of 14 residues. Trimming took off 5 bases at V and 1 base at J, with 8 bases between the two ends. The germline V gene encodes CDR1 SEHNR and CDR2 FQNEAQ (reference sequence).